This TCR beta chain was captured by sequencing in a study of memory CD4+ T cells and cytomegalovirus serostatus (dated by TCRdb to the late 2010s). General notes on the study: The cohort included approximately 35 healthy adults from Belgium, of whom 9 were CMV seropositive and 24 were CMV seronegative. To replicate a published TCR-based CMV serostatus classifier, the researchers sequenced the CD4+ memory TCRbeta repertoires of a Belgian cohort whose cytomegalovirus serostatus was known.

What the authors observed across the whole study: The results were read as suggesting that the CMV-associated TCR signature is, for the most part, present in the CD4+ memory repertoire. For CMV serostatus prediction, a median bootstrapped AUC of about 0.96 was reached with the original framework, and a median bootstrapped AUC of about 0.89 was reached with a US-trained random forest. Of 150 to 200 previously reported CMV-associated TCRbeta sequences, around 70 appeared in the CD4+ memory repertoires, each in one to five individuals. Unlike the original study, which covered naive and memory CD4+ and CD8+ populations, the Belgian study sequenced only CD4+CD45RO+ memory cells. On the Belgian cohort, the classifier based on the original framework reached a median bootstrapped AUC of roughly 0.94, with a 95% CI of 0.76-1.00.

A FACSAria II was used to sort memory CD4+ T cells, defined as single viable CD3+CD4+CD8-CD45RO+ cells. CMV serostatus was determined with a Roche Elecsys assay detecting serum IgG against CMV pp150, pp28, p38 and p52. Following thawing, total CD4+ T cells were enriched through positive selection using CD4 magnetic microbeads. The samples came from a different study that was designed specifically to examine the CD4+ T cell memory repertoire. Following standard operating procedures, peripheral blood mononuclear cells were isolated and cryopreserved, while serum was kept at -80 degrees C. CD3-PerCP (BW264/56), CD4-APC (RPA-T4), CD45RO-PE (UCHT1) and CD8-Pacific Orange (3B5) antibodies were used for staining, and non-viable cells were excluded with Sytox blue. The Quick-DNA Microprep Kit was used to extract genomic DNA from the sorted cells. TCRbeta DNA was amplified with the immunoSEQ hsTCRbeta kit following the manufacturer's protocol. TCRbeta libraries were sequenced on an Illumina MiSeq instrument. On the study's bioinformatics: After out-of-frame sequences were removed, 2.4 million or so distinct TCRbeta sequences remained, averaging around 70,000 per individual. Each individual was scored according to the count of over 150 previously reported CMV-associated TCRbeta sequences and the total productive distinct TCRbeta count. A beta-binomial model was reimplemented in Python, and scikit-learn random forests with default parameters were trained on US cohort data. Classifier performance on the Belgian cohort was summarized as median AUC with percentile confidence intervals over 10,000 bootstrap iterations. The immuneACCESS repertoire file appears here via TCRdb, limited to in-frame rearrangements. These files lack a portion of the clones; in checked studies, under half of the deficit traces to unresolved V genes, and the cause of the others is not known. V and J calls and clone size are given by that table; D and trimming were obtained from the DNA. Across this sample there are 50,000 or so clones, with about 83% seen only once. 2% of the sample is taken by the ten largest.

Of note for this clone: This clone's antigen is unknown. Nothing much larger sits one base from this clone, and base qualities are not available.

For CDR1 and CDR2, the germline V gene lists SGHRS and YFSETQ. The CDR3 runs 14 residues from the cysteine to the phenylalanine. The entry retains the CDR3 DNA only, 42 bases that are in frame from base 1. V is reduced by 4 bases and J by 2 bases, leaving a spacing of 12 bases between them. The V and J segments used are TRBV5-1 and TRBJ1-2; the D gene is perhaps TRBD1, on 6 matching bases. The TCR comes from an adult in good health and CMV-seropositive. The sequencing sample was made of memory CD4+ T cells from blood. The DNA reads as follows: TGCGCCAGCAGCCGGAGACAGGCCAACTATGGCTACACCTTC. It encodes CASSRRQANYGYTF. Reference TRBV5-1 and TRBJ1-2 genes cover what lies past the CDR3, so the full variable domain is KAGVTQTPRYLIKTRGQQVTLSCSPISGHRSVSWYQQTPGQGLQFLFEYFSETQRNKGNFPGRFSGRQFSNSRSEMNVSTLELGDSALYLCASSRRQANYGYTFGSGTRLTVV.